The present T cell receptor beta chain was sequenced within a study of memory CD4+ T cells and cytomegalovirus serostatus. Study conclusions and caveats: The CMV-associated TCR signature appears largely within the CD4+ memory repertoire.

Using immunoSEQ multiplex PCR, the repertoire was profiled, and TCRdb retains in-frame clones only, with some absent. Of some 67,000 clones listed, 76% are singletons. Worth noting for this clone: Antigen: not known.

The sort gate was single viable CD3+CD4+CD8-CD45RO+ cells for memory CD4+ T cells. The CDR3 length is 14 residues. CDR1 and CDR2 from the germline V gene are SGHTA and FQGNSA. V lost 6 bases to trimming and J lost 2 bases; unmatched junction nucleotides: 6. The material sequenced was memory CD4+ T cells from blood. This rearrangement joins TRBV7-2 to TRBJ1-2; 7 bases are shared with TRBD1. This sequence originates from an adult in good health and CMV-seropositive. The CDR3 loop is CASRLPGGNYGYTF. The CDR3 coding sequence is TGTGCCAGCAGGCTCCCAGGGGGGAACTATGGCTACACCTTC.